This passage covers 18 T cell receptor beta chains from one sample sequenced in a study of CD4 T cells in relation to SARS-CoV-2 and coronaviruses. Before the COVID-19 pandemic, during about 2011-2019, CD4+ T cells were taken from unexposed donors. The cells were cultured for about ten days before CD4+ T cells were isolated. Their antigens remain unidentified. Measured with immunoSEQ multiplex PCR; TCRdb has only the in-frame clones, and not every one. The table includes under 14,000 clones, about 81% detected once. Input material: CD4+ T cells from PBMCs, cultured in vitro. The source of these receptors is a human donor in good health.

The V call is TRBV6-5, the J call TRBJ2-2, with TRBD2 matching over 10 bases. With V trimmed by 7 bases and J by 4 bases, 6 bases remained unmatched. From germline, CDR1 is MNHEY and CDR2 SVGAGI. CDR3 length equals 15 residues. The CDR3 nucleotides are TGTGCCAGCACACAGGTAGCGGGAGGCACCGGGGAGCTGTTTTTT. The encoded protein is CASTQVAGGTGELFF.

The CDR3 nucleotides are TGTGCCTGGAGTGTATCTCTCGCAGAGACCCAGTACTTC. Encoded protein: CAWSVSLAETQYF. This rearrangement joins TRBV30 to TRBJ2-5; D remains unclear. V dropped 0 bases and J dropped 4 bases, with 9 bases sitting between them. CDR3 length: 13 amino acids. Germline values: CDR1 GTSNPN, CDR2 SVGIG (reference sequence).

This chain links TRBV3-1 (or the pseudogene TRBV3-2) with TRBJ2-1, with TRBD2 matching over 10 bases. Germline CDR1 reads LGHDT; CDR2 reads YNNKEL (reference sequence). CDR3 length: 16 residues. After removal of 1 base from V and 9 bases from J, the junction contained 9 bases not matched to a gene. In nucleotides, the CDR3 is TGTGCCAGCAGCCAAGTTCCCAGCGGGGGGGCGGGTGAGCAGTTCTTC. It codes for CASSQVPSGGAGEQFF.

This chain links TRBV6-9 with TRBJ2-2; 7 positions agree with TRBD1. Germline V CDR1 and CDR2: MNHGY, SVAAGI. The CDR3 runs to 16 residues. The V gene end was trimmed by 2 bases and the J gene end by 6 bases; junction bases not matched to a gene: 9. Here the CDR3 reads CASSYLRGRVPGELFF. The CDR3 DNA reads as TGTGCCAGCAGTTATCTGAGGGGGCGAGTCCCCGGGGAGCTGTTTTTT.

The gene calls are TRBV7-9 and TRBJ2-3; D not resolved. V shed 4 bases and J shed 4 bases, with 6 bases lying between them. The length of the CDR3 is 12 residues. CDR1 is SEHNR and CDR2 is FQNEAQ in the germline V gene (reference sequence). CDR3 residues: CASSSIPDTQYF. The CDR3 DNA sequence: TGTGCCAGCAGCTCAATACCAGATACGCAGTATTTT.

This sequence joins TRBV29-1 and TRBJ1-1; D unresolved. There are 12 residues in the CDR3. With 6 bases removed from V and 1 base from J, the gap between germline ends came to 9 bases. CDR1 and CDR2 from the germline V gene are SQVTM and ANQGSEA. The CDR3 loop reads CSVGGRNTEAFF. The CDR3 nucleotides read TGCAGCGTCGGTGGTAGGAACACTGAAGCTTTCTTT.

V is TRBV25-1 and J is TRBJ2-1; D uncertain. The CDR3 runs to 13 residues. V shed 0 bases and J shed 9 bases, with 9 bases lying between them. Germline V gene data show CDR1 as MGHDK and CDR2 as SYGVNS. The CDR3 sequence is CASSEYTRSEQFF. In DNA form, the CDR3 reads TGTGCCAGCAGTGAATATACGCGCAGTGAGCAGTTCTTC.

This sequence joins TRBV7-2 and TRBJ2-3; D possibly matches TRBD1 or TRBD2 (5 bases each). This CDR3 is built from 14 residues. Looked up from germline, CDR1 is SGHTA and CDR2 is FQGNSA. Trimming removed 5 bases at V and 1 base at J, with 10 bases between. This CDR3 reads CASSRGPGTDTQYF. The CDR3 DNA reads TGTGCCAGCAGCCGGGGCCCCGGCACAGATACGCAGTATTTT. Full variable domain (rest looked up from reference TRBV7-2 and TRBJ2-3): GAGVSQSPSNKVTEKGKDVELRCDPISGHTALYWYRQSLGQGLEFLIYFQGNSAPDKSGLPSDRFSAERTGGSVSTLTIQRTQQEDSAVYLCASSRGPGTDTQYFGPGTRLTVL.

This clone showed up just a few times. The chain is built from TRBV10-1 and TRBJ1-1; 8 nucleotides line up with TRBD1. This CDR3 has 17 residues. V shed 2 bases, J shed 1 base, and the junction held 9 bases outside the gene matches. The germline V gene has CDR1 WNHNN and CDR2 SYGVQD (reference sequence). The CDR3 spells CASSERTGLYPNTEAFF. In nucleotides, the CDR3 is TGCGCCAGCAGTGAGAGGACAGGGTTGTATCCGAACACTGAAGCTTTCTTT.

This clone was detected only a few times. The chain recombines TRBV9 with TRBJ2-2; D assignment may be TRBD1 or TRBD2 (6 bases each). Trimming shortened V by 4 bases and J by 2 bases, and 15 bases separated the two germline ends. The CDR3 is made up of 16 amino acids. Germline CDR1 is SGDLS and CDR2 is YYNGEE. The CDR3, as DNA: TGTGCCAGCAGCTTGGGGGGCTCACCTAACACCGGGGAGCTGTTTTTT. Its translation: CASSLGGSPNTGELFF.

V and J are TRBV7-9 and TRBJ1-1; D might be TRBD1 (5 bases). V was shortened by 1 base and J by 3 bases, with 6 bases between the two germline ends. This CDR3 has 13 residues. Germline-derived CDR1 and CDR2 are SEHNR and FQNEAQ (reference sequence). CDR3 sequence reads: CASSLGGDTEAFF. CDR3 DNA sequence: TGTGCCAGCAGCTTAGGGGGGGACACTGAAGCTTTCTTT.

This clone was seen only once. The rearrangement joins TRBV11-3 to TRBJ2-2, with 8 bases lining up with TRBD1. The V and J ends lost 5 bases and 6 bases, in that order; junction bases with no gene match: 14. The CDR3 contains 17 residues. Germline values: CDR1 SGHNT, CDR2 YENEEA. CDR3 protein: CASSRFAGGASAGELFF. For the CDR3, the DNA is TGTGCCAGCAGCCGGTTCGCAGGGGGCGCGAGCGCCGGGGAGCTGTTTTTT.

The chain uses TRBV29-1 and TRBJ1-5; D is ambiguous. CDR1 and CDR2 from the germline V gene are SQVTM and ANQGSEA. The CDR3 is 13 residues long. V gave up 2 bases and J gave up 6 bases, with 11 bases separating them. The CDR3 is CSVEYGNGQPQHF. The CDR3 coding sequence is TGCAGCGTTGAATATGGAAATGGTCAGCCCCAGCATTTT.

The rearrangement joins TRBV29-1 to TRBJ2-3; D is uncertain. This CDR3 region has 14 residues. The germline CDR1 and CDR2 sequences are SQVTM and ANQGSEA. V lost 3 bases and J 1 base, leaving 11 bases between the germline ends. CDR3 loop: CSVDIWLGTDTQYF. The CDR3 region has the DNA TGCAGCGTTGATATATGGCTCGGCACAGATACGCAGTATTTT.

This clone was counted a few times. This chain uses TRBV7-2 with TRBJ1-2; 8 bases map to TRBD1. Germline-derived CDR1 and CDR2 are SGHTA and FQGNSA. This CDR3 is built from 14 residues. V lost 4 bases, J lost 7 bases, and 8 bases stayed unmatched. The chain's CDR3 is CASSSIRGHGGYTF. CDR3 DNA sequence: TGTGCCAGCAGCTCAATCAGGGGGCACGGTGGCTACACCTTC.

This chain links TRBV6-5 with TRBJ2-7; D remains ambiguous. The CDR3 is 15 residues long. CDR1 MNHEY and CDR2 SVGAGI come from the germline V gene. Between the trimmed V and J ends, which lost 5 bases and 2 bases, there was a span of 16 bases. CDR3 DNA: TGTGCCAGCAGTCAACTACCGGGCCCTCCCTACGAGCAGTACTTC. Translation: CASSQLPGPPYEQYF.

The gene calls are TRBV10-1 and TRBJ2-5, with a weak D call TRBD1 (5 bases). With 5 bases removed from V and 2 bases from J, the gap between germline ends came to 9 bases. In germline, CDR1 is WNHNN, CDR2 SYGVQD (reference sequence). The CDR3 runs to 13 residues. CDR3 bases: TGCGCCAGCAGTCGGACAAATCAAGAGACCCAGTACTTC. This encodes CASSRTNQETQYF.

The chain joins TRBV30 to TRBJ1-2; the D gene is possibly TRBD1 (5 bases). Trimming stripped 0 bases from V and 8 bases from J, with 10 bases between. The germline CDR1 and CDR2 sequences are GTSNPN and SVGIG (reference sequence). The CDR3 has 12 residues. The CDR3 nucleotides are TGTGCCTGGAGTGTACAAGGGGACGGCTACACCTTC. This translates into CAWSVQGDGYTF.